These 11 T cell receptor beta chains came from one sample sequenced in a study of T cells after yellow fever vaccination. TCRdb fed the 5' RACE reads into MiXCR, producing one record per CDR3 protein. The sample has 300,000 to 350,000 distinct CDR3 sequences, roughly 4% seen once. The input for sequencing was PBMCs, taken 5 days after the yellow fever booster vaccination. These receptor sequences come from a man younger than 30 who received the YFV17D yellow fever vaccine.

This clonotype was counted many times. The genes are TRBV9 and TRBJ2-1; D is uncertain. Germline V lookup: CDR1 SGDLS, CDR2 YYNGEE. The CDR3 is 14 residues long. Trimming stripped 0 bases from V and 8 bases from J, with 12 bases between. Here the CDR3 reads CASSVAWIWDEQFF. The CDR3 DNA reads as TGTGCCAGCAGCGTAGCATGGATCTGGGATGAGCAGTTCTTC.

A few counts support this clonotype. This chain connects TRBV7-2 to TRBJ1-6; no firm D call. Germline CDR1 is SGHTA and CDR2 is FQGNSA. V lost 5 bases and J 7 bases, leaving 18 bases between the germline ends. The CDR3 has 16 amino acids. The CDR3, as DNA: TGTGCCAGCAGCGGATGGCCTCCGGCCGTAAATTCACCCCTCCACTTT. Protein product: CASSGWPPAVNSPLHF.

The CDR3 protein is CASAGGYTEAFF. The CDR3 DNA is TGTGCCAGCGCAGGGGGCTACACTGAAGCTTTCTTT. The chain links TRBV12-3 or TRBV12-4 to TRBJ1-1; 8 nucleotides agree with TRBD1. CDR3 length: 12 residues. The V and J ends lost 8 bases and 3 bases, in that order; junction bases with no gene match: 2.

This clonotype turned up a few times. The chain joins TRBV6-2 or TRBV6-3 to TRBJ2-1; 9 positions agree with TRBD2. Losses at the gene ends were 8 bases for V and 9 bases for J; bases not matched to a gene: 11. The CDR3 covers 14 residues. Germline CDR1 reads MNHEY; CDR2 reads SVGEGT. Here the CDR3 DNA reads TGTGCCAGCCTTGAGGCGGGGGGGCCGGGTGAGCAGTTCTTC. It translates to CASLEAGGPGEQFF.

The genes are TRBV18 and TRBJ2-5; D possibly corresponds to TRBD1 (5 bases). Per the germline V gene, CDR1 is KGHSH and CDR2 is LQKENI. The CDR3 spans 14 residues. V was clipped by 3 bases and J by 5 bases, with 13 bases between them. Here the CDR3 reads CASSPFGRVETQYF. As DNA, the CDR3 is TGTGCCAGCTCACCTTTCGGCAGGGTTGAGACCCAGTACTTC.

In the case of this clonotype: The limits of the CDR3 on the DNA are not certain, so only TCRdb's listed CDR3 is given. V usage is TRBV28 and J usage is TRBJ1-6; the table's TRBD1 call for D was not verified on the DNA. From its first to its last residue, the CDR3 has 16 amino acids. Germline V gene sequence: CDR1 MDHEN, CDR2 SYDVKM. CDR3 sequence: CASSSSDRGLFGPLHF.

This chain connects TRBV6-2 or TRBV6-3 to TRBJ2-7; the D is unclear. Trimming stripped 8 bases from V and 7 bases from J, with 18 bases between. Germline V gene data show CDR1 as MNHEY and CDR2 as SVGEGT. The CDR3 contains 13 residues. CDR3 residues: CASLETYLGEQYF. The CDR3 DNA sequence: TGTGCCAGCCTCGAGACCTACCTGGGGGAGCAGTACTTC.

In its sample, this clonotype was seen a few times. The rearrangement joins TRBV7-2 to TRBJ2-2; D perhaps matches TRBD1 (5 bases). Germline V gene lookup returns CDR1 SGHTA and CDR2 FQGNSA. CDR3 length: 15 amino acids. Trimming shortened V by 2 bases and J by 7 bases, and 14 bases separated the two germline ends. Here the CDR3 reads CASSLPQGRGGELFF. CDR3 DNA sequence: TGTGCCAGCAGCTTACCCCAGGGCAGAGGCGGGGAGCTGTTTTTT. The whole variable domain, remainder taken from reference TRBV7-2 and TRBJ2-2, is GAGVSQSPSNKVTEKGKDVELRCDPISGHTALYWYRQSLGQGLEFLIYFQGNSAPDKSGLPSDRFSAERTGGSVSTLTIQRTQQEDSAVYLCASSLPQGRGGELFFGEGSRLTVL.

This clonotype was counted many times. The chain links TRBV12-3 or TRBV12-4 to TRBJ2-3; D gene ambiguous. The CDR3 spans 13 residues. V was pared by 3 bases and J by 1 base, with 5 bases between. The CDR3 loop reads CASSFGGTDTQYF. The DNA for the CDR3 is TGTGCCAGCAGTTTCGGCGGCACAGATACGCAGTATTTT.

This clonotype was counted only a few times. CDR3 in amino acids: CASSIGLAGRSEQFF. CDR3 bases: TGTGCCAGTAGTATAGGTCTAGCGGGGAGAAGTGAGCAGTTCTTC. The chain couples TRBV19 to TRBJ2-1; 9 nucleotides agree with TRBD2. Unmatched junction bases numbered 7, after V lost 1 base and J lost 9 bases. Looked up from germline, CDR1 is LNHDA and CDR2 is SQIVND (reference sequence). The CDR3 length is 15 residues.

The rearrangement joins TRBV3-1 to TRBJ2-7; weak D call: TRBD1 (5 bases). This CDR3 contains 13 residues. Trimming took 3 bases from V and 6 from J, leaving 12 bases between them. CDR1 and CDR2 (germline): LGHDT, YNNKEL (reference sequence). Here the CDR3 DNA reads TGTGCCAGCAGCCACCTTCAGGGTTCCGAGCAGTACGTC. Translation: CASSHLQGSEQYV.